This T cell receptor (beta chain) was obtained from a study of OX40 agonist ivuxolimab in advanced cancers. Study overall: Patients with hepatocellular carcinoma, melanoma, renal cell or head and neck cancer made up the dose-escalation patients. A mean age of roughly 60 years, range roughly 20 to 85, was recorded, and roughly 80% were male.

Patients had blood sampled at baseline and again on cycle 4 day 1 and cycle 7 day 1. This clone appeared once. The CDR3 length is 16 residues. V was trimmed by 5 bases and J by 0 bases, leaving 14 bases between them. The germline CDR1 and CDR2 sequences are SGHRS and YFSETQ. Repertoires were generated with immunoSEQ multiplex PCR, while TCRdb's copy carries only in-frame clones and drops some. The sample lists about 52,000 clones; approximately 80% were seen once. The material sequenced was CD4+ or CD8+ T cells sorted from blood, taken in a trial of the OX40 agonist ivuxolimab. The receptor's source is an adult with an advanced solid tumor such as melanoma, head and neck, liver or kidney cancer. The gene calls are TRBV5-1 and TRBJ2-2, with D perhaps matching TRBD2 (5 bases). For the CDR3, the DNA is TGCGCCAGCAGGCTCGGGGTCCAGACGAACACCGGGGAGCTGTTTTTT. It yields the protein CASRLGVQTNTGELFF.